These 26 T cell receptor beta chains were sequenced from one sample in a study of Graves' ophthalmopathy and Graves' hyperthyroidism (dated by TCRdb to the late 2010s). The run used an Illumina HiSeq 2000. For repertoire sequencing, TCR beta CDR3 regions were amplified from RNA transcripts. The first round of RT-PCR was done with HTBI primers and the Qiagen OneStep RT-PCR kit, and was followed by a second round of multiplex PCR, then size selection and purification. TCRdb trimmed the raw reads at Q25, called clones with MiXCR and kept productive beta chains. Entries that share a CDR3 protein sequence are merged under the most common genes and DNA. For this sample the table gives more than 550,000 distinct CDR3 sequences, of which about 38% were detected only once. The ten most abundant clones make up over 2.5% of the sample. The sample was peripheral blood. The receptor set was obtained from an adult man with Graves' ophthalmopathy.

This clonotype was seen just once. This chain uses TRBV25-1 with TRBJ2-7, with 9 bases fitting TRBD2. Germline V gene sequence: CDR1 MGHDK, CDR2 SYGVNS. The CDR3 has 15 amino acids. The ends lost 8 bases at V and 0 bases at J; junction bases unmatched: 8. CDR3 bases: TGTGCCAGCTCACCACAGCGGGGGGCCTCCTACGAGCAGTACTTC. Translated: CASSPQRGASYEQYF.

This clonotype was observed many times. This chain joins TRBV14 and TRBJ2-2; no firm D call. V lost 0 bases, J lost 3 bases, and 5 bases lay in between. Germline lookup yields CDR1 SGHDN and CDR2 FVKESK. This CDR3 comprises 14 residues. The CDR3 loop reads CASSQDRDTGELFF. CDR3 bases: TGTGCCAGCAGCCAAGATCGGGACACCGGGGAGCTGTTTTTT.

There are a few counts of this clonotype. The DNA for the CDR3 is TGTGCCAGCAGACCCGGTTTGGTTTCGGAGGGCTACACCTTC. It yields the protein CASRPGLVSEGYTF. V and J are TRBV27 and TRBJ1-2; D gene ambiguous. CDR3 length equals 14 residues. V was trimmed by 6 bases and J by 8 bases, leaving 19 bases between them. Germline lookup yields CDR1 MNHEY and CDR2 SMNVEV (reference sequence).

On this clonotype itself: At one of its ends the junction is not consistent with the germline gene, which may arise from a read error. The chain links TRBV10-3 to TRBJ1-2; D possibly corresponds to TRBD1 (6 bases). From germline, CDR1 is ENHRY and CDR2 SYGVKD. This CDR3 spans 17 amino acids. The CDR3 region is CASSLLGRGKVHYGYTF. The CDR3 DNA is TGTGCCAGCAGTTTACTAGGGAGGGGGAAGGTGCACTATGGCTACACCTTC.

This clonotype showed up just a few times. This chain connects TRBV2 to TRBJ2-2; D is ambiguous. The germline V gene has CDR1 SNHLY and CDR2 FYNNEI. This CDR3 is 14 amino acids long. Trimming cost V 8 bases and J 1 base, with 11 bases left between them. The CDR3 is CASRRTENTGELFF. The DNA of the CDR3 is TGTGCCAGCCGGCGAACGGAGAACACCGGGGAGCTGTTTTTT.

The chain employs TRBV15 and TRBJ1-2; a possible D gene is TRBD1 (6 bases). Germline CDR1 LNHNV, CDR2 YYDKDF (reference sequence). With 4 bases removed from V and 7 bases from J, the gap between germline ends came to 10 bases. This CDR3 contains 12 residues. The CDR3 is CATSTRGGGYTF. The CDR3 DNA reads as TGTGCCACCAGCACCAGGGGAGGTGGCTACACCTTC.

The chain recombines TRBV29-1 with TRBJ1-5; D is perhaps TRBD1 (5 bases). From germline, CDR1 is SQVTM and CDR2 ANQGSEA. There are 15 residues in the CDR3. V was shortened by 0 bases and J by 3 bases, with 12 bases between the two germline ends. CDR3 bases: TGCAGCGTTGAAGACCCGGGGGTGAACAATCAGCCCCAGCATTTT. Amino acids: CSVEDPGVNNQPQHF.

This clonotype was detected ten times or more. J is TRBJ2-7 and V is TRBV7-2; the D gene could be TRBD1 or TRBD2 (6 bases each). Trimming cost V 5 bases and J 4 bases, with 15 bases left between them. CDR1 and CDR2 from the germline V gene are SGHTA and FQGNSA. This CDR3 region has 14 residues. CDR3: CASSDPGAGYEQYF. The CDR3 DNA reads TGTGCCAGCAGCGATCCGGGGGCAGGGTACGAGCAGTACTTC.

This clonotype was observed at least ten times. The chain recombines TRBV20-1 with TRBJ1-3; TRBD1 agrees at 8 bases. There are 14 residues in the CDR3. Germline CDR1 and CDR2: DFQATT and SNEGSKA (reference sequence). The V gene end was trimmed by 0 bases and the J gene end by 4 bases; junction bases not matched to a gene: 2. This CDR3 is CSARDGQGGNTIYF. CDR3 DNA: TGCAGTGCTAGAGATGGACAGGGAGGAAACACCATATATTTT.

The chain uses TRBV10-3 and TRBJ1-2; D not resolved. Germline CDR1 and CDR2: ENHRY and SYGVKD. This CDR3 has 12 amino acids. The CDR3 sequence: CVISETFYGYTF. CDR3 bases: TGTGTTATCAGCGAGACTTTCTATGGCTACACCTTC.

This clonotype occurred many times. V usage is TRBV12-5 and J usage is TRBJ1-4, with 7 positions matching TRBD1. This CDR3 comprises 15 residues. CDR1 is LGHNT, CDR2 FRNRAP, per germline. V dropped 0 bases and J dropped 7; count of bases not matched to a gene: 5. The CDR3 reads CASGLVTGRGEKLFF. The CDR3, as DNA: TGTGCTAGTGGTTTGGTGACAGGGCGTGGTGAAAAACTGTTTTTT.

The chain carries TRBV10-3 and TRBJ1-4; 7 bases line up with TRBD1. Germline CDR1 is ENHRY and CDR2 is SYGVKD. Trimming cost V 8 bases and J 5 bases; bases outside gene matches: 5. This CDR3 contains 13 residues. The CDR3 DNA is TGTGCCATCGGGGACAGTAGGAATGAAAAACTGTTTTTT. This gives the protein CAIGDSRNEKLFF.

The chain carries TRBV7-2 and TRBJ2-5, with 13 nucleotides matching TRBD2. The DNA end lines up better with TRBJ2-1; the J call may be wrong. The germline gives CDR1 SGHTA, CDR2 FQGNSA. This CDR3 comprises 15 residues. CDR3 coding DNA: TGTGCCAGCAGCTTAGCAGGACTAGCGGGAGTCCCTCAGTTCTTC. Translated, it gives CASSLAGLAGVPQFF.

In the case of this clonotype: One end of the junction fails to match germline, which may point to a read error. This chain links TRBV10-3 with TRBJ1-6, with no clear D. The CDR3 has 16 amino acids. The germline V gene encodes CDR1 ENHRY and CDR2 SYGVKD. CDR3 residues: CASSAFASSYNSPLHF. CDR3 DNA: TGTGCCAGCAGTGCGTTTGCGAGCTCCTATAATTCACCCCTCCACTTT.

There are a few counts of this clonotype. A read error may account for a junction end that differs from germline. The chain has TRBV10-3 and TRBJ2-5, with D possibly matching TRBD2 (5 bases). Germline assignment: CDR1 ENHRY and CDR2 SYGVKD. The CDR3 runs 15 residues. CDR3 bases: TGTGCCAGCAGTCCTAGGACTGGGCTACAAGAGACCCAGTACTTC. This sequence encodes CASSPRTGLQETQYF.

There are many counts of this clonotype. V gene TRBV7-2 combines with J gene TRBJ1-6, with TRBD1 matching over 7 bases. With 0 bases clipped from V and 9 bases from J, the junction kept 5 bases outside the gene matches. Germline V gene sequence: CDR1 SGHTA, CDR2 FQGNSA. CDR3 length equals 15 residues. CDR3 protein: CASSLATGDFSPLHF. The DNA of the CDR3 is TGTGCCAGCAGCTTAGCTACAGGGGATTTTTCACCCCTCCACTTT. Full variable domain (remainder filled in from reference TRBV7-2 and TRBJ1-6): GAGVSQSPSNKVTEKGKDVELRCDPISGHTALYWYRQSLGQGLEFLIYFQGNSAPDKSGLPSDRFSAERTGGSVSTLTIQRTQQEDSAVYLCASSLATGDFSPLHFGNGTRLTVT.

This clonotype was seen ten or more times. V is TRBV29-1 and J is TRBJ2-5, with D maybe TRBD2 (5 bases). V lost 2 bases and J 5 bases, leaving 15 bases between the germline ends. Germline V lookup: CDR1 SQVTM, CDR2 ANQGSEA. This CDR3 is 14 amino acids long. DNA for the CDR3: TGCAGCGTTGAACTAGGCCAGCGGAGGGAGACCCAGTACTTC. It translates to CSVELGQRRETQYF.

In its sample, this clonotype was seen many times. V gene TRBV7-9 combines with J gene TRBJ1-2, with D perhaps matching TRBD1 (5 bases). The CDR3 loop spans 15 amino acids. V dropped 4 bases and J dropped 0 bases, with 12 bases sitting between them. Per germline, CDR1 SEHNR and CDR2 FQNEAQ (reference sequence). The CDR3 spells CASSSGHPTNYGYTF. The CDR3 coding sequence is TGTGCCAGCAGCTCCGGACACCCCACTAACTATGGCTACACCTTC. Filled out from reference TRBV7-9 and TRBJ1-2, the complete variable domain reads DTGVSQNPRHKITKRGQNVTFRCDPISEHNRLYWYRQTLGQGPEFLTYFQNEAQLEKSRLLSDRFSAERPKGSFSTLEIQRTEQGDSAMYLCASSSGHPTNYGYTFGSGTRLTVV.

The chain combines TRBV19 with TRBJ2-5; 7 bases align to TRBD1. This CDR3 spans 16 amino acids. Germline CDR1 is LNHDA and CDR2 is SQIVND (reference sequence). Unmatched junction bases numbered 6, after V lost 0 bases and J lost 2 bases. The DNA for the CDR3 is TGTGCCAGTAGTATAGATCTCCCGACAGGGCAAGAGACCCAGTACTTC. Translated, it gives CASSIDLPTGQETQYF.

Ten or more counts support this clonotype. V gene TRBV7-8 combines with J gene TRBJ1-2, with D perhaps matching TRBD1 (5 bases). CDR1 SGHVS and CDR2 FQNEAQ come from the germline V gene. This CDR3 is built from 14 residues. The V end lost 1 base, the J end lost 3 bases, and 9 bases lay between the germline ends. The CDR3, as DNA: TGTGCCAGCAGCTTAGAATTGGGGGACTATGGCTACACCTTC. It yields the protein CASSLELGDYGYTF.

This clonotype was detected many times. V is TRBV7-2 and J is TRBJ1-5; 10 positions agree with TRBD1. The CDR3 is made up of 19 amino acids. Per the germline V gene, CDR1 is SGHTA and CDR2 is FQGNSA. Trimming removed 5 bases from V and 3 bases from J; junction bases left unmatched: 16. CDR3 protein: CASSVTSGTGEALNQPQHF. CDR3 coding DNA: TGTGCCAGCAGCGTAACTTCCGGGACAGGGGAAGCCCTCAATCAGCCCCAGCATTTT.

The rearrangement links TRBV4-1 to TRBJ1-4; D is uncertain. Germline CDR1 and CDR2: MGHRA and YSYEKL. With 6 bases removed from V and 2 bases from J, the gap between germline ends came to 10 bases. This CDR3 region has 14 residues. CDR3 sequence (DNA): TGCGCCAGCAGACGGAGGGTTACTAATGAAAAACTGTTTTTT. It is translated as CASRRRVTNEKLFF.

V is TRBV11-2 and J is TRBJ2-2, with D uncertain. The germline V gene encodes CDR1 SGHAT and CDR2 FQNNGV. The CDR3 sequence is 16 residues long. The ends were cut back, 5 bases at V and 2 bases at J, with 15 bases in the middle. The CDR3 spells CASSPPEAYNTGELFF. CDR3 nucleotides: TGTGCCAGCAGCCCCCCTGAGGCATATAACACCGGGGAGCTGTTTTTT.

This sequence joins TRBV5-8 and TRBJ2-5; possibly TRBD1 for D (6 bases). V gave up 2 bases and J gave up 2 bases, with 13 bases separating them. Germline values: CDR1 SGHTS, CDR2 YDEGEE. This CDR3 has 15 amino acids. CDR3 region: CASSLPGHLQETQYF. DNA of the CDR3: TGTGCCAGCAGCTTACCGGGACACCTACAAGAGACCCAGTACTTC.

This clonotype was seen just once. The junction differs from germline at one of its ends, possibly a read error. The V call is TRBV29-1, the J call TRBJ1-4; TRBD1 matches 9 bases. Germline V gene sequence: CDR1 SQVTM, CDR2 ANQGSEA. The CDR3 extends over 14 amino acids. The CDR3 loop reads CACTSGTGIGKLSF. As DNA, the CDR3 is TGTGCCTGCACGTCCGGGACAGGGATCGGAAAACTGTCTTTT.

The chain links TRBV25-1 to TRBJ1-1; D possibly corresponds to TRBD1 (5 bases). Germline CDR1 reads MGHDK; CDR2 reads SYGVNS. The CDR3 sequence is 15 residues long. V lost 3 bases, J lost 4 bases, and 15 bases lay in between. Here the CDR3 reads CASSEITGLGTEAFF. The CDR3 DNA reads TGTGCCAGCAGTGAGATAACAGGTCTGGGCACTGAAGCTTTCTTT.